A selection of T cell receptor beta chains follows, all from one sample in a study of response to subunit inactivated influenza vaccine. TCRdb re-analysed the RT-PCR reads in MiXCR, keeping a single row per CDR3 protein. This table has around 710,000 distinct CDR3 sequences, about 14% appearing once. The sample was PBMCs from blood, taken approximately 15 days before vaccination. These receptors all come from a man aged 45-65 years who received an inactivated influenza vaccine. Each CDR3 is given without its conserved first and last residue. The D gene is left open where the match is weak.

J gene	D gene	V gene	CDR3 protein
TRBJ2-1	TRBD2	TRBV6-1	ASSDRAGFSYNEQF
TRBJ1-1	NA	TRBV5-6	ASSPPGGSTEAF
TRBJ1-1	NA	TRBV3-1	ASSHRGNTEAF
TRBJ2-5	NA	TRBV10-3	AIGGGETQY
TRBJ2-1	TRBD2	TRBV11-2	ASSFRTSGGLSYNEQF
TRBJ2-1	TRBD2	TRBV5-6	ASSFLSLPGGPFQYNEQF
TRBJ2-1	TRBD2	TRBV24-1	ATSDSGTSGYNEQF
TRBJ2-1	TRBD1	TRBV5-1	ASSEGQGASNEQF
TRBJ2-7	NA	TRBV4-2	ASSQAPSSYEQY
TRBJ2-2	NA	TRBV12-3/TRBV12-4	ASSLAMEAGELF
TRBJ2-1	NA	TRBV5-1	ASSLGMSSYNEQF